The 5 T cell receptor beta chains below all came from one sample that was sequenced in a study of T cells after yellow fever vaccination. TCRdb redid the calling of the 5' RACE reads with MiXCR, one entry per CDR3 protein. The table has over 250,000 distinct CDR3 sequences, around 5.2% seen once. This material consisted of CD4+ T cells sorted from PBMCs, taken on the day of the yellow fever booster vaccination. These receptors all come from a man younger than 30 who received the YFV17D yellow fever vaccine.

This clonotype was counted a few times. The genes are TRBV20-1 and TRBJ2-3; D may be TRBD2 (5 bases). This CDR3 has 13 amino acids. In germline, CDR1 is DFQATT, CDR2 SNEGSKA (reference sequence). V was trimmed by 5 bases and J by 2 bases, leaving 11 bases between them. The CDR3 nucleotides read TGCAGTGCTGAGGTGGACTTCACAGATACGCAGTATTTT. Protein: CSAEVDFTDTQYF.

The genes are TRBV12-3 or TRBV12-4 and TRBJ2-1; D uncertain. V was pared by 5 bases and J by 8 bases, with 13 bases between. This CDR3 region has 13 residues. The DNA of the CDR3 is TGTGCCAGCAGTCCCCCGGGCTTCGATGAGCAGTTCTTC. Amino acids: CASSPPGFDEQFF.

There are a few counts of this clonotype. CDR3 residues: CASSYSGLGVGGNTIYF. The CDR3 region has the DNA TGTGCCAGCAGTTACTCGGGCCTTGGGGTGGGAGGAAACACCATATATTTT. The chain recombines TRBV6-5 with TRBJ1-3; no firm D call. The CDR3 is 17 residues long. Germline V CDR1 and CDR2: MNHEY, SVGAGI. Trimming pared 0 bases from V and 4 bases from J, leaving 16 bases between.

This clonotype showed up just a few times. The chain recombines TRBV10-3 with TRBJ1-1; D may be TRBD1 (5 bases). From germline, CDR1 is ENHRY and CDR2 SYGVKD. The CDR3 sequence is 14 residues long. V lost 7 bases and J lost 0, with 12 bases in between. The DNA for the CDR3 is TGTGCCATCAAGCAGAGGGACCTGAACACTGAAGCTTTCTTT. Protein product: CAIKQRDLNTEAFF.

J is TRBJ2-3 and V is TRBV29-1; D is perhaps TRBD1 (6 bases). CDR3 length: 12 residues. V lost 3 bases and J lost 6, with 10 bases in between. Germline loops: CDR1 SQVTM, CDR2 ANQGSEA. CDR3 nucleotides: TGCAGCGTTGAGGGGGCCAGCGATACGCAGTATTTT. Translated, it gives CSVEGASDTQYF.